The 9 T cell receptor beta chains listed next were all sequenced from one sample in a study of cytomegalovirus exposure and HLA in healthy donors. TCRdb keeps only in-frame clones here, not all; method: immunoSEQ multiplex PCR. The sample comprises 120,000 or so clones, 80% to 90% of which are singletons, and around 1.2% rests with the top ten. The sequenced material came from PBMCs. These receptors originate from a woman aged 18-29 years in good health and CMV-seronegative.

This chain links TRBV6-1 with TRBJ2-5; D unresolved. This CDR3 is 15 amino acids long. V lost 6 bases and J lost 4, with 18 bases in between. CDR1 and CDR2 (germline): MNHNS, SASEGT. The CDR3 is CASRAGSNGGETQYF. CDR3 sequence (DNA): TGTGCCAGCAGGGCCGGGTCTAACGGTGGAGAGACCCAGTACTTC.

The genes are TRBV7-2 and TRBJ2-1; D perhaps matches TRBD1 (5 bases). In germline, CDR1 is SGHTA, CDR2 FQGNSA. This CDR3 is built from 15 residues. V was cut by 4 bases and J by 5 bases, with 15 bases left in between. CDR3 amino acids: CASSSDATVNNEQFF. CDR3 coding DNA: TGTGCCAGCAGCTCCGATGCGACAGTTAACAATGAGCAGTTCTTC.

The rearrangement uses TRBV6-5 and TRBJ1-1; 7 bases match TRBD1. The germline V gene has CDR1 MNHEY and CDR2 SVGAGI. The CDR3 runs to 15 residues. The V gene end was trimmed by 6 bases and the J gene end by 10 bases; junction bases not matched to a gene: 17. CDR3 nucleotides: TGTGCCAGCAGAAACCCCTGGGACAGCCCGTTGGGAGCTTTCTTT. Protein product: CASRNPWDSPLGAFF.

The sample holds one count of this clone. CDR3 amino acids: CASSVRHLNNEQFF. The CDR3 nucleotides read TGTGCCAGCAGTGTGCGGCACCTGAACAATGAGCAGTTCTTC. The chain links TRBV2 to TRBJ2-1; D remains unclear. V was clipped by 4 bases and J by 5 bases, with 12 bases between them. The CDR3 is 14 residues long. Germline V gene lookup returns CDR1 SNHLY and CDR2 FYNNEI.

This sequence joins TRBV10-3 and TRBJ1-1; maybe TRBD1 (6 bases). This CDR3 comprises 13 residues. V shed 4 bases and J shed 8 bases, with 14 bases lying between them. Germline V gene lookup returns CDR1 ENHRY and CDR2 SYGVKD. CDR3 sequence: CAISGIGGFEAFF. The CDR3 DNA sequence: TGTGCCATCAGTGGGATTGGGGGCTTCGAAGCTTTCTTT.

J is TRBJ1-4 and V is TRBV18, with a weak D call TRBD1 (6 bases). The CDR3 covers 15 residues. Germline-derived CDR1 and CDR2 are KGHSH and LQKENI. V lost 4 bases, J lost 2 bases, and 11 bases lay in between. The DNA for the CDR3 is TGTGCCAGCTCACGAACAGGGTCCACTAATGAAAAACTGTTTTTT. The encoded protein is CASSRTGSTNEKLFF.

V usage is TRBV6-1 and J usage is TRBJ2-5, with 8 positions matching TRBD2. Trimming took 4 bases from V and 0 from J; bases not matched to a gene: 4. Looked up from germline, CDR1 is MNHNS and CDR2 is SASEGT. This CDR3 has 15 amino acids. Here the CDR3 DNA reads TGTGCCAGCAGTGTGGTAGCGGGGAACCAAGAGACCCAGTACTTC. It yields the protein CASSVVAGNQETQYF.

The chain couples TRBV27 to TRBJ1-1; 9 bases line up with TRBD1. V lost 6 bases, J lost 1 base, and 9 bases stayed unmatched. The germline V gene has CDR1 MNHEY and CDR2 SMNVEV (reference sequence). The CDR3 has 16 amino acids. The CDR3 spells CASRTGTGPGNTEAFF. CDR3 DNA: TGTGCCAGCAGGACTGGGACAGGGCCGGGGAACACTGAAGCTTTCTTT.

V is TRBV27 and J is TRBJ2-5; 14 bases are shared with TRBD2. The CDR3 spans 17 residues. CDR1 is MNHEY and CDR2 is SMNVEV in the germline V gene (reference sequence). With V trimmed by 5 bases and J by 5 bases, 10 bases remained unmatched. CDR3 bases: TGTGCCAGCAGTCCCCGGGGACTAGCGGGGGAAAGGGAGACCCAGTACTTC. This encodes CASSPRGLAGERETQYF.